The entry that follows covers one TCR beta chain sequence. Its specificity is unknown. The record originates from a study of T cell responses to AZD1222 COVID-19 vaccine. Across the study: Investigators merged groups given second doses at roughly 4 or roughly 12 weeks.

Points from the study as a whole: Recipients of AZD1222 seropositive at baseline numbered only 5 to 7.

Sequencing was performed with immunoSEQ multiplex PCR; in TCRdb, only in-frame clones are kept and a portion is missing. The sample lists some 190,000 clones, roughly 88% seen once, with approximately 8% in the top ten. The sequencing here drew on peripheral blood, taken on day 0 of AZD1222 vaccination. This clonotype originated in an adult in good health.

CDR3 DNA: TGTGCCAGCAGCTTCGACGGGGGGCCTACCACAGATACGCAGTATTTT. Protein product: CASSFDGGPTTDTQYF. The J gene is TRBJ2-3, the V gene TRBV5-4; the D gene is possibly TRBD2 (7 bases). Per the germline V gene, CDR1 is SGHNT and CDR2 is YYREEE (reference sequence). The ends were cut back, 2 bases at V and 2 bases at J, with 15 bases in the middle. The CDR3 totals 16 residues.